This TCR beta chain is drawn from a study of T cells in Graves' hyperthyroidism and ophthalmopathy. Notes on the study in general: Most expanded thyroid clonotypes above 0.001 also appeared in blood.

Concerning this clonotype itself: Its antigen is as yet unknown.

Amplification of TCR beta CDR3 regions used RNA as the template. In the first-round RT-PCR of the TCR CDR3, the HTBI primer set was used. TCRdb itself ran the multiplex PCR reads through MiXCR, one entry per CDR3 protein. The sample includes 700,000 to 850,000 distinct CDR3 sequences, 30% to 40% of them seen just once. The CDR3 is made up of 9 amino acids. CDR1 and CDR2 (germline): SEHNR, FQNEAQ (reference sequence). The germline V and J ends were trimmed by 1 base and 18 bases, with 4 bases remaining between them. The clonotype originates from a woman aged 40 to 50 with Graves' hyperthyroidism. The genes are TRBV7-9 and TRBJ2-6; no reliable D call. The sample was blood. The CDR3 sequence: CASSLVGTF. DNA for the CDR3: TGTGCCAGCAGCTTAGTCGGGACTTTC.